These T cell receptor beta chains were read from a single sample in a study of tumor-infiltrating lymphocytes in primary liver carcinoma. Using its own MiXCR run on the multiplex PCR reads, TCRdb lists one record per CDR3 protein. The data show hundreds of thousands of distinct CDR3 sequences, approximately 58% seen once. The specimen sequenced was peripheral blood. All receptors derive from a woman in her 30s with primary liver carcinoma and hepatitis B virus infection. The CDR3 runs from the conserved cysteine through the conserved F or W. D genes are given only for firm matches. Not all rows give a size; the values are once, few, many and, for expanded clones, a class.

j_gene | abundance | d_gene | v_gene | CDR3aa | CDR3nt
TRBJ2-3 | . | TRBD1 | TRBV6-6 | CASTTPQGQGRANTDTQYF | TGTGCCAGCACCACACCTCAGGGACAGGGACGAGCTAACACAGATACGCAGTATTTT
TRBJ1-6 | . | . | TRBV5-6 | CASSWINSPLHF | TGTGCCAGCAGCTGGATTAATTCACCCCTCCACTTT
TRBJ1-6 | few | . | TRBV4-1 | CASSQEDTPGTYNSPLHF | TGCGCCAGCAGCCAAGAAGACACGCCGGGAACCTATAATTCACCCCTCCACTTT
TRBJ2-1 | few | TRBD2 | TRBV6-5 | CASSSARLAGAYNEQFF | TGTGCCAGCAGTTCCGCCCGACTAGCGGGAGCCTACAATGAGCAGTTCTTC
TRBJ1-1 | few | . | TRBV7-8 | CASTDRWTPEAFF | TGTGCCAGCACCGACAGGTGGACCCCTGAAGCTTTCTTT
TRBJ2-7 | . | . | TRBV6-5 | CASSYRGGNEQYF | TGTGCCAGCAGTTACAGGGGCGGAAACGAGCAGTACTTC
TRBJ2-4 | . | TRBD1 | TRBV4-2 | CASSRDSGTKNVQYF | TGTGCCAGCAGCCGGGACAGTGGAACCAAAAACGTTCAGTACTTC
TRBJ1-5 | . | TRBD1 | TRBV6-2/TRBV6-3 | CASSRQGAYQPQHF | TGTGCCAGCAGTCGACAGGGGGCCTATCAGCCCCAGCATTTT
TRBJ2-7 | . | TRBD1 | TRBV10-3 | CAITRTGASYEQYF | TGTGCCATTACGAGGACAGGGGCATCCTACGAGCAGTACTTC
TRBJ2-7 | few | . | TRBV7-9 | CASSFSPYEQYF | TGTGCCAGCAGCTTCTCGCCCTACGAGCAGTACTTC
TRBJ2-7 | once | . | TRBV11-2 | CTSSLHTSYYEQYF | TGTACCAGCAGCTTACATACTAGCTATTACGAGCAGTACTTC
TRBJ2-3 | many | . | TRBV30 | CAWRPDTQYF | TGTGCCTGGCGGCCGGATACGCAGTATTTT
TRBJ2-7 | many | TRBD1 | TRBV5-5 | CASSFGDREYEQYF | TGTGCCAGCAGCTTCGGTGACAGGGAGTACGAGCAGTACTTC
TRBJ1-2 | . | TRBD1 | TRBV6-6 | CASSSTMGRGHGYTF | TGTGCCAGCAGTTCGACGATGGGCAGGGGGCATGGCTACACCTTC
TRBJ2-4 | once | . | TRBV29-1 | CSGADSGIQYF | TGCAGCGGGGCGGACAGTGGCATTCAGTACTTC
TRBJ2-7 | . | . | TRBV11-3 | CAISLGKEAGQYF | TGTGCCATCAGCTTGGGCAAGGAGGCTGGGCAGTACTTC
TRBJ2-7 | . | TRBD2 | TRBV6-6 | CASSYPGLAGDLLYEQYF | TGTGCCAGCAGTTACCCCGGACTAGCGGGAGACCTCCTCTACGAGCAGTACTTC
TRBJ2-7 | many | . | TRBV4-2 | CASSSTRNYEQYF | TGTGCCAGCAGCTCGACTAGGAACTACGAGCAGTACTTC
TRBJ2-4 | . | . | TRBV4-3 | CASSPSSRIIRDIQYF | TGCGCTAGCAGCCCTTCTTCCCGGATAATAAGGGACATTCAGTACTTC
TRBJ1-2 | many | . | TRBV29-1 | CSVEVSSGSNGYTF | TGCAGCGTTGAAGTGTCATCAGGGTCCAATGGCTACACCTTC
TRBJ2-5 | . | TRBD2 | TRBV10-1 | CASSVSGRAETQYF | TGCGCAAGCAGTGTGTCGGGGAGGGCGGAGACCCAGTACTTC
TRBJ2-7 | . | . | TRBV29-1 | CSVGGGGAYEQYF | TGCAGCGTTGGCGGTGGAGGTGCCTACGAGCAGTACTTC
TRBJ2-3 | . | . | TRBV5-1 | CASKVLATITDTHYF | TGCGCCAGCAAGGTGCTAGCGACTATTACAGATACGCATTATTTT
TRBJ2-7 | . | TRBD2 | TRBV7-9 | CASSSESGRAGEQYF | TGTGCCAGCAGCTCCGAGAGCGGGAGGGCCGGCGAGCAGTACTTC
TRBJ2-7 | . | . | TRBV11-2 | CASSIVARGRASYEQYF | TGTGCCAGCAGCATAGTAGCACGCGGGCGCGCCTCCTACGAGCAGTACTTC
TRBJ2-2 | many | . | TRBV6-5 | CASSVTLPGELFF | TGTGCCAGCAGCGTCACACTCCCCGGGGAGCTGTTTTTT
TRBJ1-2 | . | . | TRBV29-1 | CSATTGGYGYTF | TGCAGCGCCACCACGGGGGGGTATGGCTACACCTTC
TRBJ2-1 | few | TRBD2 | TRBV10-3 | CAISRAGGPTNEQFF | TGTGCCATCAGCCGAGCGGGAGGGCCGACAAATGAGCAGTTCTTC
TRBJ1-3 | few | TRBD1 | TRBV12-3/TRBV12-4 | CASSPSTGAGNTIYF | TGTGCCAGCAGTCCTAGCACAGGGGCTGGAAACACCATATATTTT